This TCR beta chain was profiled in a study of early T cells in non-severe SARS-CoV-2 infection. Study in general: Sequencing of unsorted whole blood was done on bulk RNA, leaving chains unpaired. Findings and caveats of the study: VDJdb matching skewed toward anti-spike CD8 responses, missing private and CD4 specificities.

Individual cDNA molecules received unique molecular identifiers. TCRdb used MiXCR to reprocess the 5' RACE reads, holding one entry per CDR3 protein. The sample has about 69,000 distinct CDR3 sequences, about an eighth seen once. This clonotype was observed many times. Antigen: not known. The clonotype was recovered from an adult who was a healthcare worker with PCR-confirmed SARS-CoV-2 infection or an uninfected control (not recorded which). The sequenced sample was whole blood, obtained at baseline.

CDR3 in amino acids: CASSLAGGWTEAFF. The CDR3 DNA follows: TGTGCCAGCAGCTTAGCGGGGGGATGGACTGAAGCTTTCTTT. V usage is TRBV7-2 and J usage is TRBJ1-1; a weak D match, TRBD1 (5 bases). The CDR3 spans 14 residues. The germline V and J ends were trimmed by 0 bases and 5 bases, with 10 bases remaining between them. The germline CDR1 and CDR2 sequences are SGHTA and FQGNSA.